This T cell receptor (beta chain) derives from a study of T cell repertoires in cytomegalovirus infection. In TCRdb, the reads were re-called with MiXCR into one record per CDR3 protein. The sample shows more than 150,000 distinct CDR3 sequences, 28% of them seen only once. Trimming stripped 7 bases from V and 6 bases from J, with 16 bases between. The CDR3 has 14 residues. Per germline, CDR1 LNHDA and CDR2 SQIVND (reference sequence). This sequence joins TRBV19 and TRBJ1-5; D gene ambiguous. The receptor's source is a human donor in good health (CMV status not recorded). Some clones in this sample may be carry-over from other donors' samples. The sequencing input was PBMCs. The CDR3 coding sequence is TGTGCCAGTAAAAAAACTGACCCGATTCAGCCCCAGCATTTT. It encodes CASKKTDPIQPQHF.